The rows below give T cell receptor beta chains drawn from one sample of a study of beta chain features in type 1 diabetes. Here immunoSEQ multiplex PCR was the method, and the copy in TCRdb shows in-frame clones only, minus some. The table shows 860,000 or so clones, with about a sixth occurring only once. The specimen was naive CD4+ T cells from blood. These receptors were taken from a woman aged 18-35 years in good health. Both conserved end residues are part of each CDR3. D genes are given only for firm matches. Size is stated for part of the rows, as once, few or many counts, or as a class when the clone is expanded.

TRBV4-3	-	-	TRBJ1-6	TGCGCCAGCAGCCAAGAAGCTCGTAGGGGTCGAAATTCACCCCTCCACTTT	CASSQEARRGRNSPLHF
TRBV6-6	TRBD2	-	TRBJ2-3	TGTGCCAGCAGTTCTAGGACTAGCGGGAGAACAGATACGCAGTATTTT	CASSSRTSGRTDTQYF
TRBV27	TRBD1	-	TRBJ1-4	TGTGCCAGCAGTATCCGGACAGGGGGAGAAGAAAAACTGTTTTTT	CASSIRTGGEEKLFF
TRBV11-2	TRBD2	few	TRBJ2-3	TGTGCCAGCAGCACCATAGCGGGAGGGAGCACAGATACGCAGTATTTT	CASSTIAGGSTDTQYF
TRBV4-3	-	few	TRBJ2-4	TGCGCCAGCAGCCAAGTGGGTCCCAGGGGGGACAAAAACATTCAGTACTTC	CASSQVGPRGDKNIQYF
TRBV28	-	few	TRBJ2-1	TGTGCCAGCGGCCGCGCAGGGTCGGCTAGCCGGAATGAGCAGTTCTTC	CASGRAGSASRNEQFF
TRBV29-1	-	few	TRBJ1-1	TGCAGCGCCGATAAGCAACTATGGGACACTGAAGCTTTCTTT	CSADKQLWDTEAFF
TRBV25-1	-	few	TRBJ2-1	TGTGCCAGCAGTGCCCGCCCGGTGGGGGTTGAGCAGTTCTTC	CASSARPVGVEQFF
TRBV9	TRBD2	few	TRBJ2-1	TGTGCCAGCAGCGTGAGTAGCGGGAGGGCGTACAATGAGCAGTTCTTC	CASSVSSGRAYNEQFF
TRBV27	TRBD2	once	TRBJ2-5	TGTGCCAGCAGGCGGAGCGGGACCGCCGGGACCCAGTACTTC	CASRRSGTAGTQYF
TRBV7-3	TRBD2	few	TRBJ2-2	TGTGCCAGCAGCTTGGATGGCGGGAGTCTTGCCGGGGAGCTGTTTTTT	CASSLDGGSLAGELFF
TRBV15	-	-	TRBJ2-3	TGTGCCACCAGTTTCAGGGGCGCAAACCCAGATACGCAGTATTTT	CATSFRGANPDTQYF
TRBV6-1	-	-	TRBJ2-5	TGTGCCAGCAGTGTCGACAGGTCGTACCAAGAGACCCAGTACTTC	CASSVDRSYQETQYF
TRBV5-4	-	few	TRBJ2-3	TGTGCCAGCAGCTTGGCGGGAGTCACAGATACGCAGTATTTT	CASSLAGVTDTQYF
TRBV7-8	-	-	TRBJ2-2	TGTGCCAGCAGACCCGATTACACCGGGGAGCTGTTTTTT	CASRPDYTGELFF
TRBV5-1	-	-	TRBJ2-2	TGCGCCAGCAGCTTGGATACCCTACCCCCCCCCACCGGGGAGCTGTTTTTT	CASSLDTLPPPTGELFF
TRBV28	TRBD2	-	TRBJ2-7	TGTGCCAGCAGTTTGATAGGCGGGAGGGATTTTTACGAGCAGTACTTC	CASSLIGGRDFYEQYF
TRBV20-1	-	-	TRBJ1-1	TGCAGTGCTAGAGTTACCGTTATGGCTTTCTTT	CSARVTVMAFF
TRBV18	TRBD1	-	TRBJ1-2	TGTGCCAGCTCACCGAGACAGGGGGCGAGGTATGGCTACACCTTC	CASSPRQGARYGYTF
TRBV7-9	TRBD2	-	TRBJ2-3	TGTGCCAGCAACTTTGGGATTAGCGCGGGAGAGGCTTATACGCAGTATTTT	CASNFGISAGEAYTQYF
TRBV4-1	TRBD2	few	TRBJ2-3	TGCGCCAGCAGCCCGGGAGGAGGGACCGGCACAGATACGCAGTATTTT	CASSPGGGTGTDTQYF
TRBV4-2	-	few	TRBJ1-1	TGTGCCAGCAGCCCCTCGGGTGTTGGAGCTTTCTTT	CASSPSGVGAFF
TRBV7-9	-	-	TRBJ2-1	TGTGCCAGCAGCTGGACTGGATCCTACAATGAGCAGTTCTTC	CASSWTGSYNEQFF
TRBV5-1	-	-	TRBJ2-7	TGCGCCAGCAGCTTGGAGGGGCACAGGGCCACTGGCTACGAGCAGTACTTC	CASSLEGHRATGYEQYF
TRBV7-2	TRBD1	-	TRBJ2-7	TGTGCCAGCAGCGAACAGGGGCTCGAGCAGTACTTC	CASSEQGLEQYF
TRBV7-3	-	-	TRBJ1-1	TGTGCCAGCAGCTTAGGCCCGTTGAACACTGAAGCTTTCTTT	CASSLGPLNTEAFF
TRBV29-1	TRBD2	few	TRBJ2-3	TGCAGCGTTGTGGTTCTAGCGGGTAGCACAGATACGCAGTATTTT	CSVVVLAGSTDTQYF
TRBV7-2	TRBD2	-	TRBJ2-1	TGTGCCAGCAGCCAAGACTCGGGAGGTTCCTACAATGAGCAGTTCTTC	CASSQDSGGSYNEQFF
TRBV6-5	TRBD2	-	TRBJ2-5	TGTGCCAGCAGTGGACTAGCGGTGACCCAGTACTTC	CASSGLAVTQYF
TRBV4-1	TRBD1	few	TRBJ2-3	TGCGCCAGCAGTCCGCAACCCCGACAGGGTGGCAGGATTAGCACAGATACGCAGTATTTT	CASSPQPRQGGRISTDTQYF
TRBV11-2	TRBD2	-	TRBJ2-2	TGTGCCAGCAGCTTAGTGTTCTGGCGGGAGGGCCGAGGGCTGTTTTTT	CASSLVFWREGRGLFF
TRBV9	-	once	TRBJ2-2	TGTGCCAGCAGCGCCGTGGTAGCCGGGCAGCAGAACACCGGGGAGCTGTTTTTT	CASSAVVAGQQNTGELFF
TRBV29-1	-	-	TRBJ2-1	TGCAGCGTTGTCGGGGGTATTCCCTACAATGAGCAGTTCTTC	CSVVGGIPYNEQFF
TRBV5-6	-	-	TRBJ2-7	TGTGCCAGCAGCTTGGCCCTCTACGAGCAGTACTTC	CASSLALYEQYF
TRBV5-1	-	few	TRBJ2-7	TGCGCCAGCAGCTTGTTTGGTGACAGCTCCTACGAGCAGTACTTC	CASSLFGDSSYEQYF
TRBV28	-	few	TRBJ1-2	TGTGCCAGCATGCCTTTGCGGGAGGGCTATGGCTACACCTTC	CASMPLREGYGYTF
TRBV21-1	-	-	TRBJ2-1	TGTGCCAGCATTCGCCTGGGAGGGCAGTTCTTC	CASIRLGGQFF
TRBV18	TRBD2	few	TRBJ2-1	TGTGCCAGCTCACCGCGGGAGGCCGGGGCCTACAATGAGCAGTTCTTC	CASSPREAGAYNEQFF
TRBV7-9	-	-	TRBJ2-3	TGTGCCAGCAGCTTAGCAGGACCAGGAGAAGATACGCAGTATTTT	CASSLAGPGEDTQYF
TRBV18	TRBD1	-	TRBJ1-2	TGTGCCAGCTCACCCCCGGGACAGGGGTTTAACTATGGCTACACCTTC	CASSPPGQGFNYGYTF
TRBV4-3	-	few	TRBJ1-5	TGCGCCAGCAGCCAAGCTTTGGGGGGCGCGACCCAGCATTTT	CASSQALGGATQHF
TRBV5-6	TRBD2	-	TRBJ2-3	TGTGCCAGCCTAGGGCGGGGGGGAGCAGATACGCAGTATTTT	CASLGRGGADTQYF